This TCR beta chain was recovered during a study of T cells after yellow fever vaccination. Whole-study results and caveats: Subsequent booster samples again held most clones from primary vaccination (under 98% CD4, approximately 86% CD8).

This clonotype was seen more than once but under ten times. Its antigen is as yet unknown. UMIs were added to TCR cDNA along with a universal primer site when it was made by 5'RACE template switching. TCRdb redid the calling of the 5' RACE reads with MiXCR, one entry per CDR3 protein. The table shows about 230,000 distinct CDR3 sequences, with approximately 6.7% occurring only once. The CDR3 has 15 residues. Germline lookup yields CDR1 KGHDR and CDR2 SFDVKD. V trimming: 5 bases; J trimming: 4 bases; junction bases outside the gene matches: 6. Specimen: CD4+ T cells sorted from PBMCs, collected on the day of the yellow fever booster vaccination. This chain uses TRBV24-1 with TRBJ1-5; 8 bases map to TRBD1. The clonotype was recovered from a young man who received the YFV17D yellow fever vaccine. In DNA, the CDR3 is TGTGCCACCAGTGGAACAGGGGGACGTAATCAGCCCCAGCATTTT. Its protein product is CATSGTGGRNQPQHF.